The T cell receptor beta chain under discussion was sequenced for a study of blood T cell repertoires in COVID-19. The protocol was immunoSEQ multiplex PCR, while the TCRdb copy is restricted to in-frame clones and leaves out a portion. The data hold 190,000 or so clones, with about 95% observed a single time. The CDR3 is 13 residues long. From germline, CDR1 is MNHNY and CDR2 SVGAGI (reference sequence). With V trimmed by 6 bases and J by 6 bases, 6 bases remained unmatched. Input material: peripheral blood. The clonotype originates from a man younger than 40 with COVID-19, enrolled during active disease. The chain has TRBV6-6 and TRBJ1-1; 8 bases align to TRBD1. This CDR3 reads CASSPGQAAEAFF. The CDR3 DNA follows: TGTGCCAGCAGCCCGGGACAGGCCGCTGAAGCTTTCTTT.